The rows below give T cell receptor beta chains drawn from one sample of a study of T cell responses to AZD1222 COVID-19 vaccine. Sequencing was performed with immunoSEQ multiplex PCR; in TCRdb, only in-frame clones are kept and a portion is missing. The sample lists 25,000 to 35,000 clones; over 90% were seen once. Sequences were derived from peripheral blood, sampled on day 0 of AZD1222 vaccination. The receptors were sampled from an adult in good health. Each CDR3 is given with its conserved first and last residue. The order of the fields is D gene, clone size, V gene, J gene, CDR3 protein, CDR3 DNA. A D gene is named only where the DNA matches it firmly. Clone size is given for some rows only: seen once, a few or many times, or a class if the clone is expanded.

>TRBD1|.|TRBV27|TRBJ2-1
CASTTGGVYNEQFF
TGTGCCAGCACGACAGGGGGCGTATACAATGAGCAGTTCTTC
>.|.|TRBV7-2|TRBJ1-1
CASSLVGRASEAFF
TGTGCCAGCAGCTTAGTTGGCAGGGCCTCTGAAGCTTTCTTT
>TRBD1|few|TRBV5-5|TRBJ2-5
CASSQGDRGLGETQYF
TGTGCCAGCAGCCAGGGAGACAGGGGCTTGGGAGAGACCCAGTACTTC
>.|.|TRBV18|TRBJ2-1
CASSPGTSSDEQFF
TGTGCCAGCTCACCCGGGACCTCAAGCGATGAGCAGTTCTTC
>.|.|TRBV27|TRBJ1-6
CASSLQSGSPLHF
TGTGCCAGCAGTTTGCAAAGCGGTTCACCCCTCCACTTT
>TRBD1|once|TRBV18|TRBJ2-7
CASSPWDRPYEQYF
TGTGCCAGCTCACCGTGGGACAGGCCCTACGAGCAGTACTTC
>TRBD1|.|TRBV7-2|TRBJ1-1
CASSTKTGGGTEAFF
TGTGCCAGCAGCACGAAGACAGGGGGCGGCACTGAAGCTTTCTTT
>.|medium-sized|TRBV6-2/TRBV6-3|TRBJ2-7
CASSYTFDYEQYF
TGTGCCAGCAGTTACACGTTCGACTACGAGCAGTACTTC
>.|.|TRBV7-2|TRBJ1-5
CASSLGRVEPQHF
TGTGCCAGCAGCTTAGGAAGGGTGGAGCCCCAGCATTTT
>.|.|TRBV5-6|TRBJ1-2
CASSPGPNYGYTF
TGTGCCAGCAGCCCTGGGCCAAACTATGGCTACACCTTC
>TRBD1|once|TRBV7-9|TRBJ2-6
CASFYPDRSTGANVLTF
TGTGCCAGCTTCTACCCGGACAGGTCGACTGGGGCCAACGTCCTGACTTTC
>.|.|TRBV30|TRBJ1-6
CAWEGSYNSPLHF
TGTGCCTGGGAGGGGTCCTATAATTCACCCCTCCACTTT
>.|.|TRBV19|TRBJ2-7
CASSIMTGAYEQYF
TGTGCCAGTAGTATTATGACAGGTGCCTACGAGCAGTACTTC
>TRBD1|.|TRBV5-1|TRBJ2-7
CASSLDFRGQLYF
TGCGCCAGCAGCTTGGATTTCAGGGGGCAGCTGTACTTC
>.|once|TRBV3-1/TRBV3-2|TRBJ1-1
CASSEKIRNTEAFF
TGTGCCAGCAGCGAAAAAATCAGGAACACTGAAGCTTTCTTT
>.|.|TRBV30|TRBJ1-2
CAWSLGSNYGYTF
TGTGCCTGGAGCCTTGGCAGCAACTATGGCTACACCTTC
>.|.|TRBV5-6|TRBJ1-5
CASSYYSNQPQHF
TGTGCCAGCAGTTATTACAGCAATCAGCCCCAGCATTTT
>.|.|TRBV10-2|TRBJ2-7
CASRTGSGEQYF
TGCGCCAGCAGGACGGGGTCGGGCGAGCAGTACTTC
>.|.|TRBV13|TRBJ1-2
CASSPLDSRGSGYTF
TGTGCCAGCAGCCCTCTCGACAGCCGGGGATCTGGCTACACCTTC
>TRBD2|.|TRBV7-2|TRBJ2-2
CASSFRLAVKLNTGELFF
TGTGCCAGCAGCTTTAGACTAGCGGTCAAATTAAACACCGGGGAGCTGTTTTTT
>.|once|TRBV19|TRBJ2-7
CASSIGAGSYEQYF
TGTGCCAGTAGTATAGGGGCAGGCTCCTACGAGCAGTACTTC
>TRBD1|.|TRBV13|TRBJ1-6
CASSKGQTFHNSPLHF
TGTGCCAGCAGCAAGGGACAGACCTTCCATAATTCACCCCTCCACTTT
>.|.|TRBV12-3/TRBV12-4|TRBJ2-3
CASSPEATDTQYF
TGTGCCAGCAGTCCGGAGGCCACAGATACGCAGTATTTT
>.|.|TRBV9|TRBJ2-3
CASSVGGQAPPLHPTDTQYF
TGTGCCAGCAGCGTAGGCGGTCAGGCCCCCCCCTTGCACCCCACAGATACGCAGTATTTT
>TRBD1|.|TRBV13|TRBJ2-1
CASSLGGTGVEFF
TGTGCCAGCAGCTTAGGGGGGACAGGGGTTGAGTTCTTC
>.|.|TRBV4-1|TRBJ2-7
CASLRGLWIYEQYF
TGCGCCAGCCTCCGGGGGCTCTGGATCTACGAGCAGTACTTC
>.|.|TRBV13|TRBJ2-3
CASSVRTDTQYF
TGTGCCAGCAGTGTGCGCACAGATACGCAGTATTTT
>.|.|TRBV11-2|TRBJ2-7
CASSLEGVNEQYF
TGTGCCAGCAGCTTAGAGGGGGTAAACGAGCAGTACTTC
>.|.|TRBV15|TRBJ2-3
CATSGRTVDTQYF
TGTGCCACCAGCGGCCGGACAGTTGATACGCAGTATTTT